This T cell receptor (beta chain) is from a study of PD-1 blockade in classical Hodgkin lymphoma. Across the study: Patients received nivolumab 3 mg/kg intravenously every 2 weeks. Study-wide results and limits: Reports indicated that newly diagnosed patients had lower baseline TCR diversity than healthy donors did. Some patients started nivolumab under 1 year after ASCT, and they were excluded. Lower baseline TCR diversity marked trial partial responders and progressors.

As to this clone: The antigen is unknown.

All the patients suffered relapse after autologous stem cell transplantation, and brentuximab vedotin exposure differed. Some clones are missing from TCRdb's copy, which holds only in-frame ones; the method was immunoSEQ multiplex PCR. The table shows approximately 59,000 clones, with approximately 90% occurring only once. The CDR3 runs to 14 residues. After removal of 3 bases from V and 5 bases from J, the junction contained 6 bases not matched to a gene. Germline lookup yields CDR1 MNHEY and CDR2 SMNVEV (reference sequence). This rearrangement joins TRBV27 to TRBJ1-1; 7 nucleotides line up with TRBD1. This TCR was sampled from a human donor with classical Hodgkin lymphoma. This sample comprised peripheral blood mononuclear cells (PBMCs), obtained before the second cycle of nivolumab. CDR3 loop: CASSFDRDGTEAFF. The CDR3 DNA sequence: TGTGCCAGCAGTTTCGACAGGGACGGGACTGAAGCTTTCTTT.